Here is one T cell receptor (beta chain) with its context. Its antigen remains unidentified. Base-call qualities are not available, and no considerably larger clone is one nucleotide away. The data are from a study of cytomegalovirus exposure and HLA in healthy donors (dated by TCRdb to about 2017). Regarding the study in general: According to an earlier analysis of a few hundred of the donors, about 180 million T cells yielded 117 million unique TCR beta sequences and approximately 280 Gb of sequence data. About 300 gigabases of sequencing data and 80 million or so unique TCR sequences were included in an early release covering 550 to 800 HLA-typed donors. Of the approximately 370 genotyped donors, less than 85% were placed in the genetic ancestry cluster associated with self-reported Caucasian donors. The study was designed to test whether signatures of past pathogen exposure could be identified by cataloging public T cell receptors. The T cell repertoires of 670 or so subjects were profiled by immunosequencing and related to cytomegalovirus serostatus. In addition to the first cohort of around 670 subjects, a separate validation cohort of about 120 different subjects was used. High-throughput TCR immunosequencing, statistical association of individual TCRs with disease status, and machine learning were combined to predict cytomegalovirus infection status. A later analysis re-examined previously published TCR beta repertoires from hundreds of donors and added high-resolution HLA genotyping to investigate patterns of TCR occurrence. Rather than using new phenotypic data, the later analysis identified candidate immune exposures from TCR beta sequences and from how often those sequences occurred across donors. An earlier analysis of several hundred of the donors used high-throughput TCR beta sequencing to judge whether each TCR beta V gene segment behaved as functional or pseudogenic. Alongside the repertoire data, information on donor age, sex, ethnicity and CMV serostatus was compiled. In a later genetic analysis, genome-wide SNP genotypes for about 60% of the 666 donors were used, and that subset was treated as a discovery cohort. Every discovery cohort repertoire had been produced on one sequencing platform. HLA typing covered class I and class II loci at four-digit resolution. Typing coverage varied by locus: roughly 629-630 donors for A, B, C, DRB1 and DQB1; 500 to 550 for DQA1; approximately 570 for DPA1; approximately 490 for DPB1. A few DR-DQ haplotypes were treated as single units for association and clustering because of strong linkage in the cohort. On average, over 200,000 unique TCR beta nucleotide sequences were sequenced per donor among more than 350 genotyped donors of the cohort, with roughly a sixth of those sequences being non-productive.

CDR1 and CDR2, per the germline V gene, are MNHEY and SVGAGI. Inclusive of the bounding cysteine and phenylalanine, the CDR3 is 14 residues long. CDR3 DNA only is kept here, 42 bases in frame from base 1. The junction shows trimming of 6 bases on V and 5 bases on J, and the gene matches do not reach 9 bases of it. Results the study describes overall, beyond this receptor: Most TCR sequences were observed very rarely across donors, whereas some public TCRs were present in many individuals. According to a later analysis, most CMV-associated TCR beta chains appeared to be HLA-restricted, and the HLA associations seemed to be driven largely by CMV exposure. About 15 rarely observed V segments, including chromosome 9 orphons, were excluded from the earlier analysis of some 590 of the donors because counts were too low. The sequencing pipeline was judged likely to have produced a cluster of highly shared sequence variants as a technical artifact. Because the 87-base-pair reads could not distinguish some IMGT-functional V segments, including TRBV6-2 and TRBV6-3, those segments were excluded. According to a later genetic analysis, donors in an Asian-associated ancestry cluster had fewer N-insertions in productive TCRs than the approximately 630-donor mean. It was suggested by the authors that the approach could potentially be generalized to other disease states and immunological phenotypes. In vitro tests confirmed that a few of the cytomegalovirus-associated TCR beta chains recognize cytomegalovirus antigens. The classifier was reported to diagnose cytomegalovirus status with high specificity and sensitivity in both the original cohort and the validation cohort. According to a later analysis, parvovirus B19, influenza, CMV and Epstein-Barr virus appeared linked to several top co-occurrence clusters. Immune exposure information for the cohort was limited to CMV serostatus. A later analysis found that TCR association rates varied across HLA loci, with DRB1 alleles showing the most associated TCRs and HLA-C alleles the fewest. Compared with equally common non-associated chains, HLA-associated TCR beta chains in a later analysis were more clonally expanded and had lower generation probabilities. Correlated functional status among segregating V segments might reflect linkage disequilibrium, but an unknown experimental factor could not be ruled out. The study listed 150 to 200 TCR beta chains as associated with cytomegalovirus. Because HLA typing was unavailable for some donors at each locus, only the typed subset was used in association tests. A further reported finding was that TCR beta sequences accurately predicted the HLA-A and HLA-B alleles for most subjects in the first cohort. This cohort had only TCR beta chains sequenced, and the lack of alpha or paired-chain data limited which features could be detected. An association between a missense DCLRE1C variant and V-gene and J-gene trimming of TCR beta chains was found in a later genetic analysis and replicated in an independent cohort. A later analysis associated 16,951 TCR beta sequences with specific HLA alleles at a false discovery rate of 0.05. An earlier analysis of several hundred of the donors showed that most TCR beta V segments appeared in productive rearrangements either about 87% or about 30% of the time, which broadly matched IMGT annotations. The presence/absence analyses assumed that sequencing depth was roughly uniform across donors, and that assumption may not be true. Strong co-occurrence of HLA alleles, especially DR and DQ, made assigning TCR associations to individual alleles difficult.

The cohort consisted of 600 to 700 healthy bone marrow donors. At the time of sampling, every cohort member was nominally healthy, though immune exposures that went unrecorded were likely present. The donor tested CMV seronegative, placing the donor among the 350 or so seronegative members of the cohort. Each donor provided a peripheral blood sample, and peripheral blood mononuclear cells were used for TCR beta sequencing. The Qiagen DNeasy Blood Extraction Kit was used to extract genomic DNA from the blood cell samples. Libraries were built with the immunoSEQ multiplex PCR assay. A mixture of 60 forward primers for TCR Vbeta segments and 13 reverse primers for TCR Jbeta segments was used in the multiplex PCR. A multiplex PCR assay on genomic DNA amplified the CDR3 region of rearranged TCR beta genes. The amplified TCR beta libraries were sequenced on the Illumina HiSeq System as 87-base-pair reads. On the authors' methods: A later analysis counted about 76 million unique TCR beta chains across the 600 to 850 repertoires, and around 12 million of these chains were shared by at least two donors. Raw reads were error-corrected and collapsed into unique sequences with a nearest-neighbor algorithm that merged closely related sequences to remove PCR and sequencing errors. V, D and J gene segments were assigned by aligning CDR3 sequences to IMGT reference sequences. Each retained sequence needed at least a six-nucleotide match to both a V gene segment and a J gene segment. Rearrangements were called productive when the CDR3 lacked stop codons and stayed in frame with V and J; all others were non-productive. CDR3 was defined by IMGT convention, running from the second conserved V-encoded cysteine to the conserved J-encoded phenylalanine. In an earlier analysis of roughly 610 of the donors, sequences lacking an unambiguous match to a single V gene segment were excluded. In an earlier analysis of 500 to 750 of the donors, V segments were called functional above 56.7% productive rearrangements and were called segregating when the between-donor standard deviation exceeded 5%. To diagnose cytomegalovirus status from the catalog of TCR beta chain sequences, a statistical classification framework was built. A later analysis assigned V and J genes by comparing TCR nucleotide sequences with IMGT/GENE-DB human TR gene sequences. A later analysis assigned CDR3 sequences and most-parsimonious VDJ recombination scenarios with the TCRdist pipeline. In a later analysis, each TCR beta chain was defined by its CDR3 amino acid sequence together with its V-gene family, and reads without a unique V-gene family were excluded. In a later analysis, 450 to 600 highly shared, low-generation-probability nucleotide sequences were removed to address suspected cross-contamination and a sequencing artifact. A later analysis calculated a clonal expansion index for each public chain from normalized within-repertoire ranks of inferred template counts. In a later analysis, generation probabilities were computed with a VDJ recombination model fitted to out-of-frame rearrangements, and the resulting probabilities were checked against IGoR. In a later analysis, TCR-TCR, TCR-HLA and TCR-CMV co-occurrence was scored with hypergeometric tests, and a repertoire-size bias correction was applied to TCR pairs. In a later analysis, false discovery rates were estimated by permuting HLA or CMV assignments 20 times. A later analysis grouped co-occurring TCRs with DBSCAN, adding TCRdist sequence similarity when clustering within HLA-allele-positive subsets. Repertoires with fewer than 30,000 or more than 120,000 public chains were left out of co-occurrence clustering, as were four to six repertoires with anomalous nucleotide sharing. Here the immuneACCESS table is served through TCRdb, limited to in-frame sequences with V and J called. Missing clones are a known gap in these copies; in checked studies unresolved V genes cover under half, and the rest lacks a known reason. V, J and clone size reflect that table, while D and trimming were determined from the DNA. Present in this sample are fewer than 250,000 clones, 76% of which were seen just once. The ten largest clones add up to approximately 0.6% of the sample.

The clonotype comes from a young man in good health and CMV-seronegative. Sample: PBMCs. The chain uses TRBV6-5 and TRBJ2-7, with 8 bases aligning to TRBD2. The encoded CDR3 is CASSQPGGLHEQYF. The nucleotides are TGTGCCAGCAGCCAACCGGGGGGGCTCCACGAGCAGTACTTC.